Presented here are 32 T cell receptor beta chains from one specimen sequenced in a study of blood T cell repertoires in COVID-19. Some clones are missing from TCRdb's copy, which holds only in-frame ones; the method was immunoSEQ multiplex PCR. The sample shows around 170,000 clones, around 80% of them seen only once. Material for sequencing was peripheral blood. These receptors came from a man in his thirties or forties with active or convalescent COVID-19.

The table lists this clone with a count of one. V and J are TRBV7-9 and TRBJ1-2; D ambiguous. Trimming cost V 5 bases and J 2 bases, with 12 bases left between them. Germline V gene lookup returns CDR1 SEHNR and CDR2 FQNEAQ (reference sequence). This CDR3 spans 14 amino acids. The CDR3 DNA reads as TGTGCCAGCAGCACCACCCTTACAAACTATGGCTACACCTTC. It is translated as CASSTTLTNYGYTF.

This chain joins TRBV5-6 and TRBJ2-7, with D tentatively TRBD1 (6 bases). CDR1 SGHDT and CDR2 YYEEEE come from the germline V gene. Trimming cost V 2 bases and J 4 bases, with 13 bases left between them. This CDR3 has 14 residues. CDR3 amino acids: CASSFSTGLYEQYF. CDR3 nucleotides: TGTGCCAGCAGCTTTTCGACAGGATTATACGAGCAGTACTTC. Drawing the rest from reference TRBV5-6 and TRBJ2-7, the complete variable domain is DAGVTQSPTHLIKTRGQQVTLRCSPKSGHDTVSWYQQALGQGPQFIFQYYEEEERQRGNFPDRFSGHQFPNYSSELNVNALLLGDSALYLCASSFSTGLYEQYFGPGTRLTVT.

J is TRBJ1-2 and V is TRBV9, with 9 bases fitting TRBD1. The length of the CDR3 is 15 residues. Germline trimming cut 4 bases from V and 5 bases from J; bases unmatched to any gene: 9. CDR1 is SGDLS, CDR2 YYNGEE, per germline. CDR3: CASSTTRTGAYGYTF. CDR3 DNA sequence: TGTGCCAGCAGCACCACCCGGACAGGGGCTTATGGCTACACCTTC.

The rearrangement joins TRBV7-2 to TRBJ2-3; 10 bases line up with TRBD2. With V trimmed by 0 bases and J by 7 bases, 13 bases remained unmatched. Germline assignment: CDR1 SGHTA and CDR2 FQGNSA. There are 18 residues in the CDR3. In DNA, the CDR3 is TGTGCCAGCAGCTTAGCGACCCAGGGACTAGCGACCACCCATACGCAGTATTTT. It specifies CASSLATQGLATTHTQYF.

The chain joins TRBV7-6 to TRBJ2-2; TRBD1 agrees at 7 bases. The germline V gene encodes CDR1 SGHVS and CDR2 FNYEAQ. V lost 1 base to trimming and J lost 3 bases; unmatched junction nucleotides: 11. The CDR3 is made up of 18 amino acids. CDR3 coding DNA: TGTGCCAGCAGCTTAGGCCAGGACAGGTGGTTCGACACCGGGGAGCTGTTTTTT. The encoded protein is CASSLGQDRWFDTGELFF.

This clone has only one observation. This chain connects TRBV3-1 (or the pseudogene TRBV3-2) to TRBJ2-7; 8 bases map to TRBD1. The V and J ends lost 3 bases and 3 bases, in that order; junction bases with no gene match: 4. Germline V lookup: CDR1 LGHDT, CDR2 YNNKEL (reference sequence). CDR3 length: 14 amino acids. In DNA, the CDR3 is TGTGCCAGCAGCCAGCGGGACAGGATCTACGAGCAGTACGTC. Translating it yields CASSQRDRIYEQYV.

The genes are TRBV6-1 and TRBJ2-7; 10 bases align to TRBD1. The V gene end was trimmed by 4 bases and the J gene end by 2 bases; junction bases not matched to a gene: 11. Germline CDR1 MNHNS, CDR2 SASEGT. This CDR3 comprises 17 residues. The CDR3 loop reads CASSGGQGLLMTYEQYV. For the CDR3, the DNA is TGTGCCAGCAGTGGGGGACAGGGGTTGCTGATGACCTACGAGCAGTACGTC.

The DNA for the CDR3 is TGCGCCAGCAGGACCCGACAGATCACAACTGAAGCTTTCTTT. Its translation: CASRTRQITTEAFF. The rearrangement uses TRBV5-1 and TRBJ1-1, with a possible D match to TRBD1 (5 bases). This CDR3 spans 14 amino acids. The germline gives CDR1 SGHRS, CDR2 YFSETQ. Trimming stripped 5 bases from V and 5 bases from J, with 16 bases between.

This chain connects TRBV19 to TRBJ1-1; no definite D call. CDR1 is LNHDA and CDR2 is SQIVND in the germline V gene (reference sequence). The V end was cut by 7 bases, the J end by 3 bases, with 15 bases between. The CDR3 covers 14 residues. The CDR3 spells CASTTVVGYTEAFF. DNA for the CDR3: TGTGCCAGTACTACGGTCGTCGGGTACACTGAAGCTTTCTTT.

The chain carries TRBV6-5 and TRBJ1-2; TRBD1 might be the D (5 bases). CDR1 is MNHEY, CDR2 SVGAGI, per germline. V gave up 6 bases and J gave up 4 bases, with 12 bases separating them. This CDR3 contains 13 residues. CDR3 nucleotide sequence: TGTGCCAGCAGCACGGACATCTTCTATGGCTACACCTTC. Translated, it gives CASSTDIFYGYTF.

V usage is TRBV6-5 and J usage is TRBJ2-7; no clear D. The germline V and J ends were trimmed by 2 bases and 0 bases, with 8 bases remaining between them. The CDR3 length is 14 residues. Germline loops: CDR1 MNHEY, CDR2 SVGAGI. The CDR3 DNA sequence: TGTGCCAGCAGTTACAGGTCTAGCTCCTACGAGCAGTACTTC. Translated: CASSYRSSSYEQYF.

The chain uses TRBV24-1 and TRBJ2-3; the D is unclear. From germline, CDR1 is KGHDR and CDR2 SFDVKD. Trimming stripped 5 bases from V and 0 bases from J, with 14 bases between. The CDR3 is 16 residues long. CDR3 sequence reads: CATSGVWAPSTDTQYF. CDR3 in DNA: TGTGCCACCAGTGGGGTTTGGGCTCCTAGCACAGATACGCAGTATTTT.

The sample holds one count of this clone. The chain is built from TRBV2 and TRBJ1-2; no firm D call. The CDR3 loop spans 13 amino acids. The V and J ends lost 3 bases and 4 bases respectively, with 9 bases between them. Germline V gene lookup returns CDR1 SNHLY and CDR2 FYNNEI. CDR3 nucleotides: TGTGCCAGCAGTGACGGGGAACTCTATGGCTACACCTTC. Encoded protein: CASSDGELYGYTF.

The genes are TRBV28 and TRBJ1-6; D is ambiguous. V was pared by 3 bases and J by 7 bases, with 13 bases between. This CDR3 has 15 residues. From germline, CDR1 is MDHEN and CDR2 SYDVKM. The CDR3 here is CASSLGGRENSPLHF. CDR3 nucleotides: TGTGCCAGCAGTTTGGGTGGGCGCGAAAATTCACCCCTCCACTTT.

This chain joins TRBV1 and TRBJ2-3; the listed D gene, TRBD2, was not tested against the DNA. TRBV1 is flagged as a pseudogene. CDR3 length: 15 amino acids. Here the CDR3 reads CTSSLRGGRTDTQYF. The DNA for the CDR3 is TGCACCAGCAGCCTTCGGGGGGGCCGCACAGATACGCAGTATTTT.

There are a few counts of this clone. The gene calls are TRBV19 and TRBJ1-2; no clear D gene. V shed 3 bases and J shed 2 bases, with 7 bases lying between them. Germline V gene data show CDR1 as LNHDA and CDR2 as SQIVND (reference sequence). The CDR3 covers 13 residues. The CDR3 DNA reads TGTGCCAGTAGTATCGGGATAAACTATGGCTACACCTTC. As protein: CASSIGINYGYTF. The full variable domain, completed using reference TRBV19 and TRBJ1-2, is DGGITQSPKYLFRKEGQNVTLSCEQNLNHDAMYWYRQDPGQGLRLIYYSQIVNDFQKGDIAEGYSVSREKKESFPLTVTSAQKNPTAFYLCASSIGINYGYTFGSGTRLTVV.

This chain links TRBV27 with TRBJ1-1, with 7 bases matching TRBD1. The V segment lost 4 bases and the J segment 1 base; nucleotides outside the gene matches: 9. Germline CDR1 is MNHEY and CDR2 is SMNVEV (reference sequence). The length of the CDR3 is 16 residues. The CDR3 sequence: CASSSTPGQKNTEAFF. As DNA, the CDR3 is TGTGCCAGCAGTTCGACACCGGGACAGAAGAACACTGAAGCTTTCTTT.

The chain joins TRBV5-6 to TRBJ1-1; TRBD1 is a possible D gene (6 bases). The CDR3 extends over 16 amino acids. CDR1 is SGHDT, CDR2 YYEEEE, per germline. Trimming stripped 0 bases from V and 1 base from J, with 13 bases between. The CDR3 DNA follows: TGTGCCAGCAGCTTGGAACAGGGTCTGACGAACACTGAAGCTTTCTTT. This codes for CASSLEQGLTNTEAFF.

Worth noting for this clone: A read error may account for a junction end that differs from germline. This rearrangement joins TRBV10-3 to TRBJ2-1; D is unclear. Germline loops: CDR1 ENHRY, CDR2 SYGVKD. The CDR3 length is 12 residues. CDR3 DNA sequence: TGTGCCATCAGTGGACGAGACAATAAGCAGTTCTTC. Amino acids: CAISGRDNKQFF.

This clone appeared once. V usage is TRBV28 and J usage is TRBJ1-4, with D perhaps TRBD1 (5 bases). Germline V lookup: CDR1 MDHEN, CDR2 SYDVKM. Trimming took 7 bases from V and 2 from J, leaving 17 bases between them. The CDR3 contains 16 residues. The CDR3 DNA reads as TGTGCCAGCATACGAGGAGGGGTCAGCACTAATGAAAAACTGTTTTTT. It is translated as CASIRGGVSTNEKLFF.

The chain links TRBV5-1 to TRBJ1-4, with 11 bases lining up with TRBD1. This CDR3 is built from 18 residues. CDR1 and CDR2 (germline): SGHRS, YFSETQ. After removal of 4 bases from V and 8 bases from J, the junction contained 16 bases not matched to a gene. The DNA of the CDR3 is TGCGCCAGCAGCACCGGACAGGGGGCCCTTTTGCAAGGCGAAAAACTGTTTTTT. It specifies CASSTGQGALLQGEKLFF.

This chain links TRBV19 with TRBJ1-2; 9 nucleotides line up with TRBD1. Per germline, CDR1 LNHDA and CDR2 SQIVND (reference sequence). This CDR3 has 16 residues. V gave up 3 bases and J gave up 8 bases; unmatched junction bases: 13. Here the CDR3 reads CASSIPTGGTARGYTF. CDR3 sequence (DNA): TGTGCCAGTAGTATCCCCACAGGGGGCACAGCTCGGGGCTACACCTTC.

The CDR3 is CASTEGARAFF. CDR3 sequence (DNA): TGTGCCAGCACCGAGGGGGCGCGTGCTTTCTTT. The chain is built from TRBV2 and TRBJ1-1; the match to TRBD1 covers 7 bases. The germline CDR1 and CDR2 sequences are SNHLY and FYNNEI. J gave up 11 bases and V 7 bases, and 7 bases lay outside the gene matches. The CDR3 runs to 11 residues.

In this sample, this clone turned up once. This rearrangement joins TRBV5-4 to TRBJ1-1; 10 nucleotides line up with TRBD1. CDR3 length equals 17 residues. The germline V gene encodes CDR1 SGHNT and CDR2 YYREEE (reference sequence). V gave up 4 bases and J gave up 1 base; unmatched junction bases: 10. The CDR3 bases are TGTGCCAGCAGCGAATCACCGGGACAGGGGACGAACACTGAAGCTTTCTTT. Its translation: CASSESPGQGTNTEAFF. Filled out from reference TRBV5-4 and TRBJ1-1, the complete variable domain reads ETGVTQSPTHLIKTRGQQVTLRCSSQSGHNTVSWYQQALGQGPQFIFQYYREEENGRGNFPPRFSGLQFPNYSSELNVNALELDDSALYLCASSESPGQGTNTEAFFGQGTRLTVV.

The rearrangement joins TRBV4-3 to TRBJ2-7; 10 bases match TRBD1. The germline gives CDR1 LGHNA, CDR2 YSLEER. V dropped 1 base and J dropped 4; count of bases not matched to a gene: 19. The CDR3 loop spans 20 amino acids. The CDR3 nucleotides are TGCGCCAGCAGCCAAGGGCTAATGAAACCGGGACAGGGGATTCTTTACGAGCAGTACTTC. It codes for CASSQGLMKPGQGILYEQYF.

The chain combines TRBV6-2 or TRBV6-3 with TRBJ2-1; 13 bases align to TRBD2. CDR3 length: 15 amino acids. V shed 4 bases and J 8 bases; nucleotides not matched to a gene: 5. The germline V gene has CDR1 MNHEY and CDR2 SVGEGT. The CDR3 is CASSWGLAGFDEQFF. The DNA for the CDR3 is TGTGCCAGCAGTTGGGGACTAGCGGGATTCGATGAGCAGTTCTTC.

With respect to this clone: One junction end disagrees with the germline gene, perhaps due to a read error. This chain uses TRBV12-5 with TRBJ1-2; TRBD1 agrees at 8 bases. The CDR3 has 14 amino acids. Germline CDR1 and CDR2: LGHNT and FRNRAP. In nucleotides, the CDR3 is TGTGCTAGTGGTTTGCCACCGGGACAGGACTCCCCTCACTTC. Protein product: CASGLPPGQDSPHF.

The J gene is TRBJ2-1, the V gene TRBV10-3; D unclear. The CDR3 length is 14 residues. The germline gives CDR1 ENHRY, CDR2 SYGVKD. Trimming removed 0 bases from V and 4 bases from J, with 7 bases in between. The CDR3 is CAISESGGYNEQFF. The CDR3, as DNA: TGTGCCATCAGTGAGTCCGGTGGTTACAATGAGCAGTTCTTC.

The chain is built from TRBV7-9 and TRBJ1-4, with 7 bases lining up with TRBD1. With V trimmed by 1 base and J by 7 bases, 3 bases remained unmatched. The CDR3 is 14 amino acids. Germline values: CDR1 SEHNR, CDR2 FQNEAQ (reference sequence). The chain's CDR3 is CASSLGQGGEKLFF. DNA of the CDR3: TGTGCCAGCAGCTTAGGACAGGGAGGTGAAAAACTGTTTTTT. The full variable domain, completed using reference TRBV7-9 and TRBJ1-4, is DTGVSQNPRHKITKRGQNVTFRCDPISEHNRLYWYRQTLGQGPEFLTYFQNEAQLEKSRLLSDRFSAERPKGSFSTLEIQRTEQGDSAMYLCASSLGQGGEKLFFGSGTQLSVL.

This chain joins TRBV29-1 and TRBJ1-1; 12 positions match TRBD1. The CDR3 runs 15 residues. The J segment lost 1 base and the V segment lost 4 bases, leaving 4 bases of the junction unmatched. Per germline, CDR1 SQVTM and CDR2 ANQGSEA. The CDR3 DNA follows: TGCAGCGTTGTAGGGACAGGGGGCCCGAACACTGAAGCTTTCTTT. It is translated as CSVVGTGGPNTEAFF.

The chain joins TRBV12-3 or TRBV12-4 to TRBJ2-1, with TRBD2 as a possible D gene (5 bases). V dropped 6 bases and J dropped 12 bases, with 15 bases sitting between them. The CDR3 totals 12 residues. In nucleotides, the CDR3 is TGTGCCAGCAGGACCGGTCCCCGGGGGCAGTTCTTC. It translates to CASRTGPRGQFF.

CDR3 sequence reads: CASSPRLAGGNEQFF. CDR3 coding DNA: TGTGCCAGCAGCCCTAGACTAGCGGGGGGAAATGAGCAGTTCTTC. The chain couples TRBV7-2 to TRBJ2-1, with TRBD2 identical over 13 bases. The germline CDR1 and CDR2 sequences are SGHTA and FQGNSA. V lost 5 bases, J lost 7 bases, and 5 bases stayed unmatched. This CDR3 has 15 residues. Drawing the rest from reference TRBV7-2 and TRBJ2-1, the complete variable domain is GAGVSQSPSNKVTEKGKDVELRCDPISGHTALYWYRQSLGQGLEFLIYFQGNSAPDKSGLPSDRFSAERTGGSVSTLTIQRTQQEDSAVYLCASSPRLAGGNEQFFGPGTRLTVL.